This TCR beta chain was obtained from a study of CD8+ T cells in alopecia areata (dated by TCRdb to between 2018 and 2020). For the wider study: The treated patients, all with moderate-to-severe alopecia areata, were enrolled in an open-label pilot trial of oral tofacitinib given at 5 to 10 mg twice daily. Patients on tofacitinib were biopsied at baseline and after 4 and 24 weeks of treatment, and several of the patients also had a later scalp biopsy. Clonality in the scalp was compared among normal scalp (n=4), patchy alopecia areata scalp (n=8), and alopecia totalis/universalis scalp (n=8). The study used high-throughput TCRbeta sequencing to examine T cell clonal expansion in alopecia areata, in both the C3H/HeJ mouse model and human patients. For the treated patients, the SALT score, which quantifies what percentage of scalp surface area is affected, served as the measure of disease severity. Patients received tofacitinib for 6 to 18 months and were then followed off drug for 6 months to check for delayed response and recurrence. Human TCRbeta sequencing covered scalp tissue and sorted CD4+ and CD8+ peripheral blood T cells from patchy and totalis/universalis alopecia areata patients and healthy controls. RNA was obtained with the PAXgene miRNA kit for fixed scalp, the miRNeasy kit for PBMCs, and the RNeasy kit for mouse skin. TCRbeta CDR3 regions were amplified by immunoSEQ multiplex PCR using 35 Vbeta forward and 13 Jbeta reverse primers.

In this sample, this clone turned up a few times. Its specific antigen is unknown. The sample holds no much larger clone one base away, and base qualities are not on file. Library preparation employed the immunoSEQ multiplex PCR assay. RNA was extracted from all samples and reverse transcribed into cDNA, which served as template for TCR sequencing. First-strand cDNA was synthesized with SuperScript III using a 2:1 mix of oligo-dT and random hexamers. A synthetic immune receptor repertoire was used to assess amplification bias, and residual bias was removed computationally. The study's own analysis went as follows. Raw reads were preprocessed to remove errors, and CDR3 was defined by IMGT conventions from the conserved cysteine to phenylalanine. Clonality was computed as 1 minus the Shannon entropy, with the entropy normalized by log2 of the number of productive unique TCRs. CD4 or CD8 identity of scalp clones was inferred by cross-referencing scalp TCRbeta sequences with sorted blood CD4 and CD8 repertoires. Held by TCRdb, this immuneACCESS table contains in-frame sequences only and omits some clones. Under half of the omission traces to an unresolved V gene where checked; the cause of the rest is unknown. The V and J calls and clone size are taken from that table; D and trimming were inferred from the DNA. Recorded for this sample are 150,000 to 200,000 clones; more than 55% of them occurred a single time. Together, the top ten hold 1.3% of the sample.

The intended sense of this specimen's treatment or condition label: oral pan-JAK inhibitor, 5-10 mg twice daily. Lesional scalp punch biopsies and peripheral blood were obtained from alopecia areata patients. After PBMCs were isolated by density centrifugation and stained for CD3, CD4 and CD8, a FACSAria was used to sort CD4+ and CD8+ T cells. The CDR3 has 15 amino acids, counting the end cysteine and phenylalanine. Only the CDR3 DNA is retained, 45 bases long and in frame from the first base. The junction carries 15 bases between V and J, which are trimmed by 5 bases and 4 bases respectively. The CDR1 and CDR2 encoded by the germline V gene are SGHTA and FQGNSA. Study-wide findings and limitations: Compared with normal scalp, lesional scalp, particularly in alopecia totalis/universalis, had higher clonality and more expanded CD8+ clones, which suggests antigenic drive. Shared TCR sequences between patients were less evident than in mice, which may be partly attributable to HLA diversity in the patient population. With tofacitinib, both scalp clonality and the number of expanded CD8+ clones among the top 100 scalp clones went down significantly. Many expanded lesional clones persisted in scalp and blood during tofacitinib treatment, which may partly explain relapse after stopping treatment. Scalp TCR repertoire analysis is complicated because resident alphabeta T cells in normal human skin are also sequenced, whereas mouse skin is dominated by gammadelta T cells. Because the treated cohort was small and had only one nonresponder, larger studies are needed to examine links between baseline CD8+ expansion and response.

The sequence was collected from a human donor with alopecia areata. The sequences come from CD4+ T cells sorted from blood, collected between weeks 47 and 50, from a patient treated with tofacitinib. This sequence uses TRBV7-2 and TRBJ1-5; TRBD1 is a weak D gene call, 6 bases matching. The CDR3 region has the sequence CASSLQQGYNQPQHF. In nucleotide form, the sequence is TGTGCCAGCAGCCTCCAACAGGGCTATAATCAGCCCCAGCATTTT.